This T cell receptor beta chain was identified in a study of post-analysis software for immune sequencing data. Overall study: Recorded disease courses covered relapsing-remitting, secondary progressive and progressive-relapsing multiple sclerosis. Some patients had no subtype annotation.

The CDR3 extends over 15 amino acids. In germline, CDR1 is SGDLS, CDR2 YYNGEE. The ends were cut back, 0 bases at V and 1 base at J, with 9 bases in the middle. This clonotype was picked up a small number of times. Researchers reported that TCR beta cDNA libraries carried unique molecular identifiers. The authors obtained 400,000 to 600,000 cDNA molecules from approximately 1 to 10 million T cells. TCRdb passed the PCR reads through MiXCR, listing each CDR3 protein once. Among 150,000 or so distinct CDR3 sequences listed, around 34% were seen once. The receptor was isolated from a girl between 5 and 17 years old with multiple sclerosis. The chain recombines TRBV9 with TRBJ2-3, with D unresolved. The sequencing here drew on blood, taken after autologous hematopoietic stem cell transplantation. DNA of the CDR3: TGTGCCAGCAGCGTAGGGAGTTTAGGCACAGATACGCAGTATTTT. This codes for CASSVGSLGTDTQYF.